This record looks at one T cell receptor beta chain sequence and its context. This sample was taken from a study of blood T cells in healthy people across ages. With a J-beta primer mix and a sample-barcoded 5' primer, a second PCR ran about 6 to 11 cycles. TCRdb re-called the 5' RACE reads with MiXCR, one entry per CDR3 protein. The repertoire consists of some 1,800,000 distinct CDR3 sequences, with 35% to 50% occurring once and the leading ten covering roughly 24%. The sequence derives from a human donor in good health. Specimen: blood.

In nucleotides, the CDR3 is TGTGCCAGCAGCTCTGGAGCGGGAGCGGACGAGCAGTACTTC. It encodes CASSSGAGADEQYF. The chain employs TRBV7-2 and TRBJ2-4; 8 bases map to TRBD2. The DNA end lines up better with TRBJ2-7; the J call may be wrong. CDR1 and CDR2 from the germline V gene are SGHTA and FQGNSA. The CDR3 loop spans 14 amino acids.